The present T cell receptor (beta chain) was sequenced within a study of Graves' ophthalmopathy and Graves' hyperthyroidism. Study results and limitations: Blood also carried most expanded thyroid clonotypes exceeding 0.001 frequency. Classification of ophthalmopathy versus stable hyperthyroidism by a 13-signature model yielded around 90% sensitivity and around 81% specificity.

Amplifying from RNA transcripts, the study obtained TCR beta CDR3 regions. Investigators did first-round RT-PCR with HTBI primers, then second-round multiplex PCR. Each CDR3 protein gets one entry after TCRdb re-called the multiplex PCR reads with MiXCR. Of hundreds of thousands of distinct CDR3 sequences listed, roughly 20% are singletons. Germline CDR1 is MDHEN and CDR2 is SYDVKM. CDR3 size: 13 residues. V lost 3 bases to trimming and J lost 4 bases, with 9 bases between them. This clonotype was seen at least ten times. The antigen remains unidentified. Material: peripheral blood. V gene TRBV28 combines with J gene TRBJ1-2, with D possibly matching TRBD1 (5 bases). The clonotype was recovered from a woman younger than 35 with stable Graves' hyperthyroidism. CDR3 coding DNA: TGTGCCAGCAGTTTGTGGGGCGGCTATGGCTACACCTTC. This translates into CASSLWGGYGYTF.